This passage covers 11 T cell receptor beta chains from one sample sequenced in a study of cytomegalovirus exposure and HLA in healthy donors. PCR employed 60 Vbeta and 13 Jbeta primers. Repertoires were generated with immunoSEQ multiplex PCR, while TCRdb's copy carries only in-frame clones and drops some. This table has some 97,000 clones, around three quarters appearing once. Material: PBMCs. Every receptor here comes from a female donor in good health and CMV-seropositive.

In DNA, the CDR3 is TGTGCCTCAGGGGACAGGATAGCCAAAAACATTCAGTACTTC. Translation: CASGDRIAKNIQYF. The chain links TRBV30 to TRBJ2-4; 8 bases map to TRBD1. Looked up from germline, CDR1 is GTSNPN and CDR2 is SVGIG (reference sequence). This CDR3 spans 14 amino acids. With 7 bases clipped from V and 0 bases from J, the junction kept 5 bases outside the gene matches.

V is TRBV7-2 and J is TRBJ1-1; 7 bases align to TRBD1. This CDR3 has 14 amino acids. J lost 8 bases, V lost 5 bases, and 11 bases had no gene match. CDR1 is SGHTA and CDR2 is FQGNSA in the germline V gene. The CDR3 DNA is TGTGCCAGCAGCCCGGTTTTCCGGGACAGAGAAGCTTTCTTT. It specifies CASSPVFRDREAFF.

Written as DNA, the CDR3 is TGTGCCTGGAGTGTACGGGACAAACCGAATCAGCCCCAGCATTTT. Translating gives CAWSVRDKPNQPQHF. The chain carries TRBV30 and TRBJ1-5; D may be TRBD1 (6 bases). The CDR3 runs to 15 residues. CDR1 GTSNPN and CDR2 SVGIG come from the germline V gene (reference sequence). Trimming removed 0 bases from V and 4 bases from J, with 13 bases in between. Combining the CDR3 with reference TRBV30 and TRBJ1-5 gives the whole variable domain SQTIHQWPATLVQPVGSPLSLECTVEGTSNPNLYWYRQAAGRGLQLLFYSVGIGQISSEVPQNLSASRPQDRQFILSSKKLLLSDSGFYLCAWSVRDKPNQPQHFGDGTRLSIL.

A few counts support this clone. J is TRBJ2-3 and V is TRBV7-2, with 13 bases matching TRBD2. The CDR3 contains 18 residues. J gave up 3 bases and V 0 bases, and 6 bases lay outside the gene matches. The germline gives CDR1 SGHTA, CDR2 FQGNSA. CDR3 bases: TGTGCCAGCAGCTTAGCACTAGCGGGGGGGCCAGTGACAGATACGCAGTATTTT. The encoded protein is CASSLALAGGPVTDTQYF.

The chain combines TRBV7-9 with TRBJ1-2; D perhaps matches TRBD1 (6 bases). Germline CDR1 is SEHNR and CDR2 is FQNEAQ (reference sequence). This CDR3 comprises 19 residues. Between the trimmed V and J ends, which lost 5 bases and 2 bases, there was a span of 27 bases. Here the CDR3 reads CASSPTGSSGGARNYGYTF. In nucleotides, the CDR3 is TGTGCCAGCAGCCCTACCGGTTCCTCTGGGGGGGCGCGGAACTATGGCTACACCTTC.

The V gene is TRBV6-1, the J gene TRBJ1-3; 12 bases align to TRBD1. The length of the CDR3 is 19 residues. Germline CDR1 and CDR2: MNHNS and SASEGT. Losses at the gene ends were 3 bases for V and 4 bases for J; bases not matched to a gene: 13. CDR3 protein: CASSERVPGQGAKGNTIYF. The CDR3 bases are TGTGCCAGCAGTGAGCGAGTCCCGGGACAGGGGGCGAAAGGAAACACCATATATTTT.

This chain links TRBV19 with TRBJ2-7; 7 bases align to TRBD2. Per the germline V gene, CDR1 is LNHDA and CDR2 is SQIVND (reference sequence). V shed 1 base, J shed 3 bases, and the junction held 9 bases outside the gene matches. The CDR3 runs 16 residues. For the CDR3, the DNA is TGTGCCAGTAGTATAGTAGGCGGGAGCCAAGGCTACGAGCAGTACTTC. The encoded protein is CASSIVGGSQGYEQYF.

The V call is TRBV7-2, the J call TRBJ2-2; D perhaps matches TRBD1 (6 bases). Germline CDR1 is SGHTA and CDR2 is FQGNSA. V lost 1 base and J lost 6, with 24 bases in between. CDR3 size: 19 residues. CDR3 in DNA: TGTGCCAGCAGCTTAGACAGGGAATCGGTGGTGGTTGCGGCCGGGGAGCTGTTTTTT. Protein: CASSLDRESVVVAAGELFF.

This clone was seen a handful of times. The DNA of the CDR3 is TGCGCCAGCAGCTTGGGAGAGTTCCGAGGTGCCGGGGAGCTGTTTTTT. Its translation is CASSLGEFRGAGELFF. The chain has TRBV5-1 and TRBJ2-2; D gene unclear. V was clipped by 0 bases and J by 6 bases, with 15 bases between them. Germline values: CDR1 SGHRS, CDR2 YFSETQ. This CDR3 spans 16 amino acids.

This clone was counted between two and nine times. The junction shows a germline mismatch at one end, possibly a read error. The chain uses TRBV7-8 and TRBJ2-6; D is perhaps TRBD1 (5 bases). CDR1 is SGHVS and CDR2 is FQNEAQ in the germline V gene. This CDR3 contains 16 residues. CDR3 region: CASRRTVGTGANGLTF. The DNA of the CDR3 is TGTGCCAGCAGAAGAACCGTAGGTACTGGGGCCAACGGCCTGACTTTC.

The J gene is TRBJ2-2, the V gene TRBV2, with 11 positions matching TRBD2. J lost 7 bases, V lost 6 bases, and 7 bases had no gene match. The CDR3 is made up of 15 amino acids. CDR1 is SNHLY, CDR2 FYNNEI, per germline. Written as DNA, the CDR3 is TGTGCCAGCAGCACGACTAGCGGGATAGGCGGGGAGCTGTTTTTT. Amino acids: CASSTTSGIGGELFF.